This passage covers 19 T cell receptor beta chains from one sample sequenced in a study of radiation and T cells in renal cell carcinoma. The sample's time point: blood 2 weeks post-SBRT. Treatment of the sample: 15 Gy SBRT to primary tumor, nephrectomy 4 weeks later. Measured with immunoSEQ multiplex PCR; TCRdb has only the in-frame clones, and not every one. This sample yields some 120,000 clones, of which about 88% are seen a single time; about 5.6% belongs to the top ten. Sequencing was performed on blood, taken from a patient whose treatment included radiotherapy and nephrectomy. The receptor source for this set is a woman aged 70-85 years with renal cell carcinoma.

The chain uses TRBV2 and TRBJ2-7; possible D gene TRBD2, 6 bases. The V end lost 0 bases, the J end lost 2 bases, and 14 bases lay between the germline ends. This CDR3 is built from 16 residues. Germline V gene sequence: CDR1 SNHLY, CDR2 FYNNEI. The CDR3 region is CASSEARGSLTYEQYF. CDR3 sequence (DNA): TGTGCCAGCAGTGAAGCGCGGGGCTCACTGACCTACGAGCAGTACTTC.

The J gene is TRBJ2-7, the V gene TRBV7-2, with 8 nucleotides matching TRBD1. V shed 1 base, J shed 3 bases, and the junction held 8 bases outside the gene matches. Per germline, CDR1 SGHTA and CDR2 FQGNSA. The CDR3 runs 16 residues. For the CDR3, the DNA is TGTGCCAGCAGCTTAGTCCCCCAGGGGGCGATCTACGAGCAGTACTTC. Amino acids: CASSLVPQGAIYEQYF.

There are many counts of this clone. The J gene is TRBJ1-2, the V gene TRBV4-2; 10 nucleotides align to TRBD1. The CDR3 loop spans 16 amino acids. The germline CDR1 and CDR2 sequences are LGHNA and YNFKEQ. V lost 0 bases, J lost 4 bases, and 5 bases stayed unmatched. The CDR3 nucleotides read TGTGCCAGCAGCCAAGATGGGACAGGGGCAACCTATGGCTACACCTTC. It encodes CASSQDGTGATYGYTF.

The chain recombines TRBV7-9 with TRBJ1-2, with 7 bases aligning to TRBD1. Looked up from germline, CDR1 is SEHNR and CDR2 is FQNEAQ (reference sequence). The length of the CDR3 is 12 residues. V lost 1 base and J lost 7; bases outside the gene matches: 0. The DNA for the CDR3 is TGTGCCAGCAGCTTAGAGGGGGCTGGCTACACCTTC. Translating gives CASSLEGAGYTF.

The V gene is TRBV9, the J gene TRBJ2-1; tentative D call: TRBD1 (7 bases). Germline V lookup: CDR1 SGDLS, CDR2 YYNGEE. Trimming took 1 base from V and 3 from J, leaving 20 bases between them. This CDR3 has 18 residues. The CDR3 sequence is CASSVKGAGTSHYNEQFF. CDR3 nucleotide sequence: TGTGCCAGCAGCGTAAAGGGGGCCGGGACTTCTCACTACAATGAGCAGTTCTTC.

The V and J genes are TRBV9 and TRBJ2-7; tentatively, D is TRBD2 (6 bases). The V and J ends lost 4 bases and 0 bases respectively, with 14 bases between them. The germline V gene encodes CDR1 SGDLS and CDR2 YYNGEE. The CDR3 is made up of 15 amino acids. CDR3 amino acids: CASSSGDRSSYEQYF. CDR3 in DNA: TGTGCCAGCAGCTCGGGGGACCGGAGCTCCTACGAGCAGTACTTC.

CDR3 DNA: TGTGCCAGCCGAGACGGGTCCCTATATGGCTACACCTTC. Amino acid sequence: CASRDGSLYGYTF. This chain links TRBV28 with TRBJ1-2; D gene unclear. Germline V gives CDR1 MDHEN, CDR2 SYDVKM. V dropped 8 bases and J dropped 5 bases, with 15 bases sitting between them. The CDR3 is made up of 13 amino acids.

The rearrangement joins TRBV9 to TRBJ1-4; 10 bases are a match to TRBD1. With 4 bases clipped from V and 7 bases from J, the junction kept 4 bases outside the gene matches. The CDR3 is 14 amino acids. CDR1 SGDLS and CDR2 YYNGEE come from the germline V gene. The CDR3 sequence is CASSPRTGGEKLFF. The CDR3 DNA reads as TGTGCCAGCAGCCCACGGACAGGGGGTGAAAAACTGTTTTTT.

This clone was seen only once. The chain links TRBV5-1 to TRBJ2-3; D could derive from TRBD1 or TRBD2 (6 bases each). The germline V gene has CDR1 SGHRS and CDR2 YFSETQ. Trimming stripped 5 bases from V and 11 bases from J, with 15 bases between. This CDR3 comprises 12 residues. The CDR3 is CASRRERGVQYF. DNA for the CDR3: TGCGCCAGCAGGAGGGAAAGGGGGGTGCAGTATTTT.

This clone came up once. The J gene is TRBJ2-5, the V gene TRBV6-5, with 7 nucleotides matching TRBD1. The V gene's germline CDR1 is MNHEY and CDR2 SVGAGI. The length of the CDR3 is 15 residues. V dropped 5 bases and J dropped 2; count of bases not matched to a gene: 8. The CDR3 loop is CASSNPQGWQETQYF. The CDR3, as DNA: TGTGCCAGCAGTAACCCACAGGGGTGGCAAGAGACCCAGTACTTC.

This clone was seen once. The gene calls are TRBV7-8 and TRBJ1-5; D is possibly TRBD1 (5 bases). V lost 1 base to trimming and J lost 3 bases, with 13 bases between them. Germline V gives CDR1 SGHVS, CDR2 FQNEAQ. The CDR3 contains 16 residues. CDR3 in amino acids: CASSLGRGGNNQPQHF. CDR3 DNA: TGTGCCAGCAGCTTAGGGCGGGGGGGGAACAATCAGCCCCAGCATTTT.

The chain combines TRBV19 with TRBJ1-2; D remains ambiguous. Per germline, CDR1 LNHDA and CDR2 SQIVND (reference sequence). V lost 0 bases and J 4 bases, leaving 9 bases between the germline ends. This CDR3 has 14 residues. CDR3 DNA sequence: TGTGCCAGTAGTATAGAAGAACGCTTCTATGGCTACACCTTC. It specifies CASSIEERFYGYTF. The full variable domain, completed using reference TRBV19 and TRBJ1-2, is DGGITQSPKYLFRKEGQNVTLSCEQNLNHDAMYWYRQDPGQGLRLIYYSQIVNDFQKGDIAEGYSVSREKKESFPLTVTSAQKNPTAFYLCASSIEERFYGYTFGSGTRLTVV.

The J gene is TRBJ1-1, the V gene TRBV7-9; D gene ambiguous. Between the trimmed V and J ends, which lost 3 bases and 1 base, there was a span of 6 bases. This CDR3 comprises 13 residues. Looked up from germline, CDR1 is SEHNR and CDR2 is FQNEAQ (reference sequence). CDR3 bases: TGTGCCAGCAGCTTGAACACGAACACTGAAGCTTTCTTT. It codes for CASSLNTNTEAFF.

The chain uses TRBV7-3 and TRBJ2-1, with TRBD2 matching over 8 bases. V lost 1 base and J lost 2; bases outside the gene matches: 1. This CDR3 spans 15 amino acids. CDR1 and CDR2 from the germline V gene are SGHTA and FQGTGA. The CDR3 here is CASSLSGGTYNEQFF. The CDR3 DNA reads TGTGCCAGCAGCTTAAGCGGGGGGACCTACAATGAGCAGTTCTTC.

J is TRBJ2-2 and V is TRBV2; maybe TRBD1 (6 bases). In germline, CDR1 is SNHLY, CDR2 FYNNEI. V gave up 5 bases and J gave up 5 bases, with 12 bases separating them. The CDR3 contains 14 residues. CDR3 nucleotide sequence: TGTGCCAGCAGTTCTTTGGACAGTACCGGGGAGCTGTTTTTT. It translates to CASSSLDSTGELFF.

The CDR3 here is CAIASGGAPNEQYF. The DNA for the CDR3 is TGTGCCATCGCTAGCGGGGGGGCCCCCAACGAGCAGTACTTC. The V and J genes are TRBV10-3 and TRBJ2-7, with 12 bases lining up with TRBD2. The CDR3 has 14 amino acids. Germline CDR1 ENHRY, CDR2 SYGVKD. After removal of 8 bases from V and 5 bases from J, the junction contained 7 bases not matched to a gene.

The chain joins TRBV10-2 to TRBJ2-3, with 10 bases aligning to TRBD2. V dropped 0 bases and J dropped 2; count of bases not matched to a gene: 5. The CDR3 runs to 17 residues. The germline CDR1 and CDR2 sequences are WSHSY and SAAADI. Here the CDR3 reads CASSESGLAYPTDTQYF. CDR3 coding DNA: TGCGCCAGCAGTGAGTCGGGACTAGCGTATCCCACAGATACGCAGTATTTT.

The J gene is TRBJ2-3, the V gene TRBV4-1, with 7 bases identical to TRBD2. CDR3 size: 14 residues. Germline loops: CDR1 MGHRA, CDR2 YSYEKL. The V gene end was trimmed by 4 bases and the J gene end by 6 bases; junction bases not matched to a gene: 7. CDR3 nucleotides: TGCGCCAGCAGCCGGGGGGGTTGGTTGGATACGCAGTATTTT. Translated: CASSRGGWLDTQYF.

Concerning this clone: A junction boundary mismatches the germline segment, possibly from a read error. Other DNA sequences from this sample encode an identical CDR3 as well. The chain combines TRBV20-1 with TRBJ2-7; D perhaps matches TRBD2 (7 bases). The length of the CDR3 is 11 residues. Germline V CDR1 and CDR2: DFQATT, SNEGSKA (reference sequence). CDR3 bases: TGCAGTTGGGGGGGCTCCTACGAGCAATACTTC. It encodes CSWGGSYEQYF.